The source of this T cell receptor beta chain is a study of CD8+ T cells in alopecia areata. Study-wide background: The tofacitinib course ran for 6 to 18 months and was followed by 6 months off drug. Notes on the study in general: TCR sharing across patients was less clear than in mice, possibly HLA-related.

Germline V CDR1 and CDR2: MGHDK, SYGVNS. Trimming left V 3 bases short and J 5 bases short, with 16 bases between. CDR3 length equals 15 residues. Treatment denoted: oral pan-JAK inhibitor, 5-10 mg twice daily. TCR sequencing used cDNA made by reverse transcription of extracted RNA. TCRdb's table, derived via immunoSEQ multiplex PCR, lists solely in-frame clones and lacks some. The sample comprises some 200,000 clones, about 50% of which are singletons, and 1.6% rests with the top ten. This clone has more than one count but fewer than ten. The antigen is not known. Sample: CD4+ T cells sorted from blood, taken at week 4, from a patient treated with tofacitinib. The origin of this receptor is a human donor with alopecia areata. The chain carries TRBV25-1 and TRBJ1-1, with a weak D call TRBD1 (6 bases). The CDR3 loop reads CASSDPRRRGTEAFF. Written as DNA, the CDR3 is TGTGCCAGCAGTGATCCGCGGCGAAGGGGGACTGAAGCTTTCTTT.